This T cell receptor (beta chain) was recovered during a study of T-cell reconstitution after alpha-beta-depleted transplantation in children (dated by TCRdb to about 2016). With respect to the entire study: Using TCR repertoire profiling, the study followed T-cell immune reconstitution in a quantitative way in children after TCRalphabeta/CD19-depleted allogeneic hematopoietic cell transplantation.

Library creation used PCR. TCRdb lists the instrument as Illumina HiSeq 2500. Molecular barcoding was employed in the preparation of TCR libraries, with unique molecular identifiers being used to normalize TCRbeta repertoire quantification. Starting from the raw public reads, TCRdb applied fastp trimming at Q25, assembled clones with MiXCR and retained in-frame beta chains. Each entry is one CDR3 protein sequence, shown with its most common DNA and genes. This sample comprises approximately 210,000 distinct CDR3 sequences, roughly 15% of them detected only once. Around 14% of the sample goes to the ten largest clones. The CDR3 covers 13 residues, taking in both the cysteine and the phenylalanine. The retained sequence is limited to the CDR3, 39 bases, with the frame set at the first base. CDR1 and CDR2 (SQVTM, ANQGSEA) derive from the germline V gene. At the junction V is shortened by 2 bases and J by 6 bases; bases outside the gene matches: 5.

This clonotype occurred many times. Its specific antigen is unknown. No base quality values were provided; no much bigger clone lies one nucleotide off. The sequence came from a human donor who donated a stem cell graft to a child with acute lymphoblastic leukemia. The source material was PBMCs from the stem cell graft donor, sampled from the stem cell graft. The sequence joins TRBV29-1 to TRBJ1-2, with 8 middle bases fitting TRBD1. The CDR3 corresponds to CSVEQGAEHGYTF. The DNA is as follows: TGCAGCGTTGAACAGGGGGCCGAGCATGGCTACACCTTC. The variable domain in full, with residues beyond the CDR3 obtained from the reference TRBV29-1 and TRBJ1-2 genes, is SAVISQKPSRDICQRGTSLTIQCQVDSQVTMMFWYRQQPGQSLTLIATANQGSEATYESGFVIDKFPISRPNLTFSTLTVSNMSPEDSSIYLCSVEQGAEHGYTFGSGTRLTVV.